A single sample is the source of the 20 T cell receptor beta chains below, sequenced in a study of T cell repertoires in cytomegalovirus infection. TCRdb redid the calling of the reads with MiXCR, one entry per CDR3 protein. The sample holds about 920,000 distinct CDR3 sequences, less than 35% seen once. These receptors are not linked to any known antigen. Sequences were derived from cultured CD8+ T cells from PBMCs, sampled from culture after CMV antigen stimulation. The receptors shown here come from a human donor in good health (CMV status not recorded). Some clones in this sample may be carry-over from other donors' samples.

This clonotype came up a few times. The chain employs TRBV12-3 or TRBV12-4 and TRBJ1-6, with D tentatively TRBD1 (5 bases). Trimming took off 3 bases at V and 1 base at J, with 13 bases between the two ends. This CDR3 spans 17 amino acids. CDR3 in DNA: TGTGCCAGCAGTTTCGGGACCGAAGATTCCTATAATTCACCCCTCCACTTT. Its translation is CASSFGTEDSYNSPLHF.

This clonotype appeared a few times. This chain uses TRBV7-9 with TRBJ2-2; possible D gene TRBD1, 6 bases. CDR1 is SEHNR, CDR2 FQNEAQ, per germline (reference sequence). V was pared by 4 bases and J by 4 bases, with 10 bases between. The CDR3 totals 14 residues. CDR3 DNA: TGTGCCAGCAGCTCGAAAGGGGGCACCGGGGAGCTGTTTTTT. Protein product: CASSSKGGTGELFF.

The V gene is TRBV7-9, the J gene TRBJ2-5, with a weak D call TRBD2 (6 bases). Trimming took 8 bases from V and 1 from J, leaving 11 bases between them. This CDR3 spans 13 amino acids. CDR1 is SEHNR, CDR2 FQNEAQ, per germline (reference sequence). The CDR3 sequence: CASRWGLQETQYF. DNA of the CDR3: TGTGCCAGCCGTTGGGGACTCCAAGAGACCCAGTACTTC.

This sequence joins TRBV12-3 or TRBV12-4 and TRBJ2-5; D may be TRBD1 (5 bases). The CDR3 loop spans 11 amino acids. The ends were cut back, 6 bases at V and 4 bases at J, with 6 bases in the middle. CDR3 nucleotide sequence: TGTGCCAGCAGGACAGCAGAGACCCAGTACTTC. Protein product: CASRTAETQYF.

The chain combines TRBV29-1 with TRBJ1-2, with D maybe TRBD1 (5 bases). V lost 6 bases and J 8 bases, leaving 13 bases between the germline ends. Per germline, CDR1 SQVTM and CDR2 ANQGSEA. The CDR3 has 11 residues. CDR3: CSVEGFRGYTF. The CDR3 nucleotides read TGCAGCGTGGAGGGGTTCCGGGGCTACACCTTC.

The gene calls are TRBV5-4 and TRBJ1-1; D is possibly TRBD1 (6 bases). CDR1 is SGHNT, CDR2 YYREEE, per germline (reference sequence). CDR3 length equals 12 residues. Trimming took off 3 bases at V and 7 bases at J, with 10 bases between the two ends. DNA of the CDR3: TGTGCCAGCAGCTGGGGGGCAGTTGAAGCTTTCTTT. It translates to CASSWGAVEAFF.

The gene calls are TRBV12-3 or TRBV12-4 and TRBJ2-5; TRBD2 matches at 14 bases. The CDR3 sequence is 15 residues long. The ends lost 8 bases at V and 4 bases at J; junction bases unmatched: 6. The DNA for the CDR3 is TGTGCCAGCGGATCCGGGACTAGCGGGGGAGAGACCCAGTACTTC. It specifies CASGSGTSGGETQYF.

V gene TRBV28 combines with J gene TRBJ1-1; D call uncertain. Trimming cost V 2 bases and J 10 bases, with 14 bases left between them. CDR1 and CDR2 (germline): MDHEN, SYDVKM. The CDR3 contains 13 residues. The chain's CDR3 is CASSLGAATGAFF. CDR3 nucleotide sequence: TGTGCCAGCAGTTTAGGAGCCGCCACCGGAGCTTTCTTT.

V gene TRBV2 combines with J gene TRBJ1-2; 10 bases agree with TRBD1. Germline-derived CDR1 and CDR2 are SNHLY and FYNNEI. The CDR3 totals 16 residues. Trimming at V came to 4 bases and at J to 5 bases, leaving 10 bases not matched to a gene. The CDR3 region has the DNA TGTGCCAGCAGTGTCCCGGGACAGGGGTATTCGTATGGCTACACCTTC. This translates into CASSVPGQGYSYGYTF.

This clonotype was picked up many times. The chain combines TRBV7-2 with TRBJ2-3; 13 nucleotides align to TRBD2. Germline CDR1 SGHTA, CDR2 FQGNSA. Unmatched junction bases numbered 5, after V lost 5 bases and J lost 0 bases. The CDR3 is 17 residues long. CDR3: CASSPRLAGGSTDTQYF. DNA of the CDR3: TGTGCCAGCAGCCCGCGACTAGCGGGGGGTAGCACAGATACGCAGTATTTT.

The sample holds many counts of this clonotype. This chain links TRBV12-3 or TRBV12-4 with TRBJ2-1; TRBD1 matches 9 bases. Trimming removed 6 bases from V and 5 bases from J; junction bases left unmatched: 8. The CDR3 runs 15 residues. The CDR3 here is CASSRWTGVHNEQFF. The CDR3 DNA sequence: TGTGCCAGCAGCCGATGGACAGGGGTCCACAATGAGCAGTTCTTC.

CDR3 sequence (DNA): TGTGCCAGCAGTTACTCGAGCCTAGCGGGGGGAAACGAGCAGTACGTC. This translates into CASSYSSLAGGNEQYV. This chain uses TRBV6-2 or TRBV6-3 with TRBJ2-7; TRBD2 matches at 11 bases. The J segment lost 5 bases and the V segment lost 0 bases, leaving 6 bases of the junction unmatched. Germline-derived CDR1 and CDR2 are MNHEY and SVGEGT. The CDR3 is 16 amino acids.

In its sample, this clonotype was seen a few times. V and J are TRBV7-8 and TRBJ2-1, with TRBD2 identical over 8 bases. The CDR3 totals 16 residues. The V segment lost 8 bases and the J segment 3 bases; nucleotides outside the gene matches: 12. Germline V CDR1 and CDR2: SGHVS, FQNEAQ. This chain's CDR3 is CASVPAWRGVYNEQFF. DNA of the CDR3: TGTGCCAGCGTCCCTGCTTGGCGGGGGGTCTACAATGAGCAGTTCTTC.

The V and J genes are TRBV2 and TRBJ2-5, with a weak D call TRBD2 (7 bases). Trimming cost V 3 bases and J 3 bases, with 11 bases left between them. The CDR3 has 14 amino acids. Per the germline V gene, CDR1 is SNHLY and CDR2 is FYNNEI. CDR3 sequence (DNA): TGTGCCAGCAGTGACGTAGGGGGGGAAGAGACCCAGTACTTC. Amino acids: CASSDVGGEETQYF.

There are a few counts of this clonotype. The chain couples TRBV5-5 to TRBJ2-7, with no clear D. Trimming shortened V by 0 bases and J by 1 base, and 11 bases separated the two germline ends. Germline V gene sequence: CDR1 SGHKS, CDR2 YYEKEE (reference sequence). The CDR3 has 15 amino acids. In DNA, the CDR3 is TGTGCCAGCAGCTTGGACGTAACTCTTTCCTACGAGCAGTACGTC. Protein: CASSLDVTLSYEQYV.

This clonotype was seen at least ten times. The chain has TRBV24-1 and TRBJ2-3; no reliable D call. CDR3 size: 13 residues. Germline CDR1 is KGHDR and CDR2 is SFDVKD. Trimming took 4 bases from V and 0 from J, leaving 4 bases between them. CDR3 sequence (DNA): TGTGCCACCAGTGACCCAAGCACAGATACGCAGTATTTT. This sequence encodes CATSDPSTDTQYF.

Worth noting for this clonotype: This may stem from a read error, because a much larger clone lies one nucleotide away. The gene calls are TRBV7-2 and TRBJ1-1; the D is unclear. The CDR3 contains 12 residues. The V gene's germline CDR1 is SGHTA and CDR2 FQGNSA. Here the CDR3 reads CASNLMGPEAFF. Here the CDR3 DNA reads TGTGCCAGCAACTTAATGGGCCCTGAAGCTTTCTTT.

V gene TRBV10-3 combines with J gene TRBJ2-4; D could derive from TRBD1 or TRBD2 (5 bases each). Germline V CDR1 and CDR2: ENHRY, SYGVKD. Trimming pared 9 bases from V and 1 base from J, leaving 10 bases between. The CDR3 covers 13 residues. CDR3 loop: CAIGTVAKNIQYF. The CDR3 DNA is TGTGCCATTGGGACGGTCGCCAAAAACATTCAGTACTTC.

The chain recombines TRBV6-1 with TRBJ1-5; a possible D gene is TRBD1 (5 bases). The V end was cut by 2 bases, the J end by 7 bases, with 12 bases between. CDR1 MNHNS and CDR2 SASEGT come from the germline V gene. The CDR3 is 14 residues long. Here the CDR3 DNA reads TGTGCCAGCAGTGAAAGAGGGACTTTACAGCCCCAGCATTTT. Encoded protein: CASSERGTLQPQHF.

The chain recombines TRBV4-1 with TRBJ2-1; D may match TRBD1 or TRBD2 (6 bases each). CDR3 length: 17 residues. Germline V CDR1 and CDR2: MGHRA, YSYEKL. V was trimmed by 0 bases and J by 7 bases, leaving 19 bases between them. The CDR3 spells CASSQDPGPGAGNEQFF. The DNA for the CDR3 is TGCGCCAGCAGCCAAGACCCTGGGCCGGGGGCCGGGAATGAGCAGTTCTTC.